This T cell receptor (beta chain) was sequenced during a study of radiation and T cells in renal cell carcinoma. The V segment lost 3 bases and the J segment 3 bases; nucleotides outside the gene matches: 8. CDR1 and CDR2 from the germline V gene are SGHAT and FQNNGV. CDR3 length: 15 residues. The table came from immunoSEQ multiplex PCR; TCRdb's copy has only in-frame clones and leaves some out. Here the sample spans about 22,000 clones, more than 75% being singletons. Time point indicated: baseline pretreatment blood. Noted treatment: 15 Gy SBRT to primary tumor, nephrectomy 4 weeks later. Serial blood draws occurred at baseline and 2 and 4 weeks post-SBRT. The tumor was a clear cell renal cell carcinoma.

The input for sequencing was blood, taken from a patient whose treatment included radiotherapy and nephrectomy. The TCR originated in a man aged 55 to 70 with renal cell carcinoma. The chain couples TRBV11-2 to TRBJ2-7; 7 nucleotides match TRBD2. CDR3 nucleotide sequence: TGTGCCAGCAGCTTTCGCGCTAGCGGCATCTACGAGCAGTACTTC. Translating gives CASSFRASGIYEQYF.